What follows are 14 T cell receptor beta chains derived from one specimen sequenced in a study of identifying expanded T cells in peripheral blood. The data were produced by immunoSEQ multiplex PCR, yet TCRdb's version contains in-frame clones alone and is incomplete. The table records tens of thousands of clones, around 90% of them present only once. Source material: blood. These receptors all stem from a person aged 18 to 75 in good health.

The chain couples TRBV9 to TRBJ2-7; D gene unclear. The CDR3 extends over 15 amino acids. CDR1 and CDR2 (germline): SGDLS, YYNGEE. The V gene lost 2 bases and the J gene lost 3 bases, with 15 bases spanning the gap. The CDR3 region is CASSVTAQTNYEQYF. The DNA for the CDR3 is TGTGCCAGCAGCGTCACAGCCCAAACTAACTACGAGCAGTACTTC.

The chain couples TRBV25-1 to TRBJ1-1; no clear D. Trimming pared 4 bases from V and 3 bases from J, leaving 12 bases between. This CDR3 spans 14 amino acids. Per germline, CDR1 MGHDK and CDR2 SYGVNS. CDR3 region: CASSVPNPDTEAFF. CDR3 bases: TGTGCCAGCAGTGTCCCCAACCCGGACACTGAAGCTTTCTTT.

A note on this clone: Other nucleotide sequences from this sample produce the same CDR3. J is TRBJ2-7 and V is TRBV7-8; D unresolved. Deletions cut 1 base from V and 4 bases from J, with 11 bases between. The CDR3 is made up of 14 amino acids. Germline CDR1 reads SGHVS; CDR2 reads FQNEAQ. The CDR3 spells CASSLGPMGYEQYF. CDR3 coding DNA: TGTGCCAGCAGCTTAGGCCCTATGGGATACGAGCAGTACTTC.

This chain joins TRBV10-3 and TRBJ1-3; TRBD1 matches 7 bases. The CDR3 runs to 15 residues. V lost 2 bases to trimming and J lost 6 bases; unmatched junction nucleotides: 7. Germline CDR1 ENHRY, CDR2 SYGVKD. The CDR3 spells CAISEGEQGINTIYF. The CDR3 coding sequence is TGTGCCATCAGTGAGGGGGAACAGGGGATAAACACCATATATTTT.

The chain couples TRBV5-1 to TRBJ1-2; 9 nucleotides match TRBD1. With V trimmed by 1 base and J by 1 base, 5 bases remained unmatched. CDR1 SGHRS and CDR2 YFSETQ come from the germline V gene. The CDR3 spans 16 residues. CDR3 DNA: TGCGCCAGCAGCTTGACAACAGGGGGCAATAACTATGGCTACACCTTC. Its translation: CASSLTTGGNNYGYTF. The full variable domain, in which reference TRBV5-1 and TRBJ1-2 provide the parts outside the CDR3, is KAGVTQTPRYLIKTRGQQVTLSCSPISGHRSVSWYQQTPGQGLQFLFEYFSETQRNKGNFPGRFSGRQFSNSRSEMNVSTLELGDSALYLCASSLTTGGNNYGYTFGSGTRLTVV.

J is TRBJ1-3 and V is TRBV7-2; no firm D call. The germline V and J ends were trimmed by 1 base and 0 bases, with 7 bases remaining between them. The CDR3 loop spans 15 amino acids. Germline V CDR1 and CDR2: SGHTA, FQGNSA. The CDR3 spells CASSLGPYSGNTIYF. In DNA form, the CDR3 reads TGTGCCAGCAGCTTAGGCCCATACTCTGGAAACACCATATATTTT.

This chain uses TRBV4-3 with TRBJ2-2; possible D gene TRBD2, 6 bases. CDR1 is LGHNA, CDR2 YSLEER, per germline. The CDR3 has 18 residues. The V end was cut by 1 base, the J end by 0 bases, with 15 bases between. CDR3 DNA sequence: TGCGCCAGCAGCCAAGCCCTGATAGCGGAAACGAACACCGGGGAGCTGTTTTTT. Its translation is CASSQALIAETNTGELFF.

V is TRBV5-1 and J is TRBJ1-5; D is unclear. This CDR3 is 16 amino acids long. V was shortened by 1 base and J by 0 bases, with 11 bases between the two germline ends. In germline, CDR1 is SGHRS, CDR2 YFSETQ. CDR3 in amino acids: CASSLYDDCSNQPQHF. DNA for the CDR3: TGCGCCAGCAGCTTGTATGACGACTGTAGCAATCAGCCCCAGCATTTT.

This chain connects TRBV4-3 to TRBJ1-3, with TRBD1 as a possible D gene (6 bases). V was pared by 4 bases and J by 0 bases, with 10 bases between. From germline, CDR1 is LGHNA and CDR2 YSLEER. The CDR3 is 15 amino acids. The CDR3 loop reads CASSPGQFSGNTIYF. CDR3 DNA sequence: TGCGCCAGCAGCCCAGGACAGTTCTCTGGAAACACCATATATTTT.

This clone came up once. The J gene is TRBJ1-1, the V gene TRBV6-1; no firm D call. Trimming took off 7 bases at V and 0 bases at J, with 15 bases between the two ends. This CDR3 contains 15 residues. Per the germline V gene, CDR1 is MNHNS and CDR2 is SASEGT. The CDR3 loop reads CASIPMRVMNTEAFF. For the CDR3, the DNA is TGTGCCAGCATACCAATGCGAGTTATGAACACTGAAGCTTTCTTT.

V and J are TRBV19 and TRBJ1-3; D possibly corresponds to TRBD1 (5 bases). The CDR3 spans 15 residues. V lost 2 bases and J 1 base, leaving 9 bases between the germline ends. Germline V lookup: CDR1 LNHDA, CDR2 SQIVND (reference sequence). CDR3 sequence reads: CASSIPGSSGNTIYF. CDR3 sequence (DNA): TGTGCCAGTAGTATACCAGGGTCTTCTGGAAACACCATATATTTT.

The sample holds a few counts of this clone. The CDR3 sequence is CASSPRSLLLGGAFF. CDR3 in DNA: TGTGCCAGCAGCCCCCGTTCCCTACTGCTGGGTGGGGCTTTCTTT. The chain has TRBV7-2 and TRBJ1-1; no reliable D call. Germline CDR1 is SGHTA and CDR2 is FQGNSA. Trimming took 5 bases from V and 11 from J, leaving 24 bases between them. This CDR3 spans 15 amino acids.

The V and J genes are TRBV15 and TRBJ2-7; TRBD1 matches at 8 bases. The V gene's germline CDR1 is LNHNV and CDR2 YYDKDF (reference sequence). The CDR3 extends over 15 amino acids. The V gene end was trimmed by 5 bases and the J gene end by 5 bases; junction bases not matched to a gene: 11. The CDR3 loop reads CATSRRDRRWDEQYF. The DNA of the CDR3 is TGTGCCACCAGCCGCCGGGACAGGAGATGGGACGAGCAGTACTTC.

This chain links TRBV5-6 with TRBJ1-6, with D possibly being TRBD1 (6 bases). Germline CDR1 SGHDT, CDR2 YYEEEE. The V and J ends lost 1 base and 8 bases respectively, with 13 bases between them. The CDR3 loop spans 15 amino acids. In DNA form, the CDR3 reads TGTGCCAGCAGCTTGATCAGGGGAGTTGATTCACCCCTCCACTTT. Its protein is CASSLIRGVDSPLHF.